The present entry profiles one TCR beta chain with its context. Its antigen remains undetermined. No base-level quality is on record; no much larger clone is a single base apart. The sample originates from a study of CD8 T cells in Susac syndrome (dated 2019 in TCRdb). About the study as a whole: Repertoire sequencing was used to test whether CD8+ T cell activation and differentiation in Susac syndrome was antigen driven. Beyond this particular receptor, the publication reports: The study acknowledged that relatively few individuals were included in the TCR sequencing and HLA analysis.

CDR1 and CDR2, looked up from the germline V gene, are SQVTM and ANQGSEA. The CDR3 has 15 amino acids, counting the end cysteine and phenylalanine. Kept here is only the CDR3 DNA, which spans 45 bases and is read in frame from base 1. The germline ends are 13 bases apart after V is trimmed by 1 base and J by 1 base. RNA was extracted using the RNeasy kit, and about 0.5 to 1 ug of the RNA was reverse transcribed with random hexamers. TCR beta CDR3 regions were amplified with the immunoSEQ multiplex PCR assay covering 54 Vbeta and 13 Jbeta segments. Bias from PCR amplification was corrected by using a synthetic template baseline for primer optimization and for computational correction. The study's processing was this. Reads were annotated to V, D and J genes according to IMGT and were analyzed with immunoSEQ Analyzer, with only productive sequences retained. Clonality was calculated as one minus the Shannon entropy normalized by log2 of the number of productive unique sequences. For each patient and control, public and private clones were evaluated within the 100 most prevalent clones. Clones were defined as Susac-specific when absent from the healthy and MS cohorts, from some 1,100 published viral clones and from other ImmuneACCESS disease sequences. The raw public reads went through TCRdb reprocessing: fastp at Q25, MiXCR clone calling, in-frame beta chains kept. Rows matching on CDR3 protein sequence are summarized as one entry with the most common DNA and genes. TCRdb's processing, not the authors' own work, is the source of the V and J calls. The sample table records some 150,000 distinct CDR3 sequences; approximately 94% of these occur just once. The biggest ten clones account for 0.075% to 0.09% of the sample.

Peripheral blood CD8+ and CD4+ T cells from healthy donors, Susac syndrome patients and multiple sclerosis patients were profiled using high-throughput TCR beta sequencing. The healthy donors served as controls matched for age and sex. Bulk CD8+ and CD4+ T cells were purified by magnetic negative isolation, whereas CD8+ TEMRA cells were enriched by FACS. Blood was drawn into EDTA tubes, processed within 24 hours, and PBMCs were isolated by density gradient centrifugation. PBMCs intended for TCR sequencing were cryopreserved in liquid nitrogen and were subsequently thawed in a 37 degrees C water bath. The sorted or isolated CD4+, CD8+ and CD8+ TEMRA cells reached a purity of at least 90%.

The clonotype comes from a human donor in good health. The chain employs TRBV29-1 and TRBJ1-2; no confident D gene assignment can be made. Sequenced input: CD4+ T cells from PBMCs. The DNA sequence reads TGCAGCGTTGAAGCCCTCGGAGCCCTTAACTATGGCTACACCTTC. It specifies CSVEALGALNYGYTF.